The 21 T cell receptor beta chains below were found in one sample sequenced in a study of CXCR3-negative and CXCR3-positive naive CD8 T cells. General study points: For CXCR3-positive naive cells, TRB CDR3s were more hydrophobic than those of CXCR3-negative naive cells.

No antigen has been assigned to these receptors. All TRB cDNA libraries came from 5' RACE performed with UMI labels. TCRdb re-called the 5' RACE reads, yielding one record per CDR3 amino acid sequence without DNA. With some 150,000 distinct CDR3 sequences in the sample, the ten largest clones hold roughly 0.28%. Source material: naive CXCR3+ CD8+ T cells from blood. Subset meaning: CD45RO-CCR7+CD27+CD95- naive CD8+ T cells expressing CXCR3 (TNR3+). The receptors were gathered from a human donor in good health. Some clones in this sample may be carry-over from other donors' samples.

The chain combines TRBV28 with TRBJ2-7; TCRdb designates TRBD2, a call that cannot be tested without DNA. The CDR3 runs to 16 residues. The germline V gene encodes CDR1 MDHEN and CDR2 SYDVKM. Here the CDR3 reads CASSPASGRWRPEQYF.

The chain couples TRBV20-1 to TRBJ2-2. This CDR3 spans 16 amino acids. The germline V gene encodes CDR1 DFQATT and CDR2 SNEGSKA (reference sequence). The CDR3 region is CSARDRRRENTGELFF.

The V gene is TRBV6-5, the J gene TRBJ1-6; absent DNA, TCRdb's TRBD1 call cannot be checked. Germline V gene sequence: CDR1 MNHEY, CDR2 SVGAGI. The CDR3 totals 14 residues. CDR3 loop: CASRGGQEPSPLHF.

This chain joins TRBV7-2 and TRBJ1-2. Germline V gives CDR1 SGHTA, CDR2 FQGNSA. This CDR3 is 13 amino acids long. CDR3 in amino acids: CASSAGVGDGYTF. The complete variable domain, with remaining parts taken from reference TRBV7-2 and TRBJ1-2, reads GAGVSQSPSNKVTEKGKDVELRCDPISGHTALYWYRQSLGQGLEFLIYFQGNSAPDKSGLPSDRFSAERTGGSVSTLTIQRTQQEDSAVYLCASSAGVGDGYTFGSGTRLTVV.

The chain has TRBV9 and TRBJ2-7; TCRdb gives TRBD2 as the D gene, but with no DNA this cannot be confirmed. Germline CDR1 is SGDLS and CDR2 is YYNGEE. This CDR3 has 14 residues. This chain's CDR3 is CASSVGGTYREQYF.

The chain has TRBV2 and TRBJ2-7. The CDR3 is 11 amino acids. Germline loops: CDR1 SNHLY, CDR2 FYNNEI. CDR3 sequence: CASSLNYEQYF.

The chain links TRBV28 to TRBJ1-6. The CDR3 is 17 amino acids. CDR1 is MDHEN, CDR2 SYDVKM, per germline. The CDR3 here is CASRFSGGDSYNSPLHF.

This CDR3 is CASPGHRAITEAFF. The chain links TRBV27 to TRBJ1-1; TCRdb reports TRBD1, a call that lacks DNA to check it against. CDR1 is MNHEY, CDR2 SMNVEV, per germline (reference sequence). CDR3 length: 14 amino acids.

The CDR3 is CASRPQVYNEQFF. This sequence joins TRBV7-9 and TRBJ2-1. In germline, CDR1 is SEHNR, CDR2 FQNEAQ (reference sequence). This CDR3 is built from 13 residues. Full variable domain (remainder filled in from reference TRBV7-9 and TRBJ2-1): DTGVSQNPRHKITKRGQNVTFRCDPISEHNRLYWYRQTLGQGPEFLTYFQNEAQLEKSRLLSDRFSAERPKGSFSTLEIQRTEQGDSAMYLCASRPQVYNEQFFGPGTRLTVL.

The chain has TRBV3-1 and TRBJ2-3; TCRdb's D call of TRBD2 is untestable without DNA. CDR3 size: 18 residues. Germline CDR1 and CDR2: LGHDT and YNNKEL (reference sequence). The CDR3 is CASSQVSGTSRHTDTQYF.

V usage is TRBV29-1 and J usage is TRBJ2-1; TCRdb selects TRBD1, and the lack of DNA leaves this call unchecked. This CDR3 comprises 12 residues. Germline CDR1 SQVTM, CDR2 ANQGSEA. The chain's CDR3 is CSAWTGNNEQFF.

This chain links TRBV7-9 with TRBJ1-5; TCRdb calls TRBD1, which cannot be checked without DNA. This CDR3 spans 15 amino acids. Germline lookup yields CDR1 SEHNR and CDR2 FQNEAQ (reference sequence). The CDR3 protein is CASSGGVDSNQPQHF.

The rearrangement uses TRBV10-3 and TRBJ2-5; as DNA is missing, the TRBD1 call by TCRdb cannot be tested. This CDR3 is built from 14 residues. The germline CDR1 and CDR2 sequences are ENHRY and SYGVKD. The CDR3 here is CAISKGQTQETQYF.

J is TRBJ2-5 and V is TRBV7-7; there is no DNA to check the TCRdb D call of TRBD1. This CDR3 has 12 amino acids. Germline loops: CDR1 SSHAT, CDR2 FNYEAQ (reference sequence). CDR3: CASSSGQETQYF. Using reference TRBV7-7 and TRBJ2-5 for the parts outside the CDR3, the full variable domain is GAGVSQSPRYKVTKRGQDVTLRCDPISSHATLYWYQQALGQGPEFLTYFNYEAQPDKSGLPSDRFSAERPEGSISTLTIQRTEQRDSAMYRCASSSGQETQYFGPGTRLLVL.

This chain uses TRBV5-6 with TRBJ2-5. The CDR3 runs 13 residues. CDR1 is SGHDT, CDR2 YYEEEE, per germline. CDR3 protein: CASSLVVVETQYF. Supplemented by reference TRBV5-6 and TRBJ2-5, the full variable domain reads DAGVTQSPTHLIKTRGQQVTLRCSPKSGHDTVSWYQQALGQGPQFIFQYYEEEERQRGNFPDRFSGHQFPNYSSELNVNALLLGDSALYLCASSLVVVETQYFGPGTRLLVL.

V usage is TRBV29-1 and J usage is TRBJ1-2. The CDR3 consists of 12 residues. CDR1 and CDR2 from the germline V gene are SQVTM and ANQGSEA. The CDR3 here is CSVEQNNYGYTF.

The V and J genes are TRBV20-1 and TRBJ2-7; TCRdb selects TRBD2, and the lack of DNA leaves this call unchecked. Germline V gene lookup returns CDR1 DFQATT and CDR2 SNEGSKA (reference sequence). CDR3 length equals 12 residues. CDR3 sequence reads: CSARPGGLEQYF.

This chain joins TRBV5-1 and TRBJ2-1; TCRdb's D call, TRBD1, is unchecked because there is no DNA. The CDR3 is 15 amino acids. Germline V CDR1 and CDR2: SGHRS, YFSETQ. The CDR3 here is CASSPGQGLYNEQFF.

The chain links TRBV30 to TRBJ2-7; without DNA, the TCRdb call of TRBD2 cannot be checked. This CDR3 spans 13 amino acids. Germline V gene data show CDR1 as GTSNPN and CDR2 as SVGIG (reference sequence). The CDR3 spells CAWSVTEEGEQYF.

The CDR3 here is CASSSFETGDEQFF. The chain employs TRBV7-6 and TRBJ2-1; the TRBD1 assignment by TCRdb is unverifiable without DNA. Germline assignment: CDR1 SGHVS and CDR2 FNYEAQ. This CDR3 spans 14 amino acids.

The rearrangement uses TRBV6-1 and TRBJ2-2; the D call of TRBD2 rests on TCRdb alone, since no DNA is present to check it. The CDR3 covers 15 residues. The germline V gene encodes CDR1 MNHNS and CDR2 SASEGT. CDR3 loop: CASSEASGGAGELFF.